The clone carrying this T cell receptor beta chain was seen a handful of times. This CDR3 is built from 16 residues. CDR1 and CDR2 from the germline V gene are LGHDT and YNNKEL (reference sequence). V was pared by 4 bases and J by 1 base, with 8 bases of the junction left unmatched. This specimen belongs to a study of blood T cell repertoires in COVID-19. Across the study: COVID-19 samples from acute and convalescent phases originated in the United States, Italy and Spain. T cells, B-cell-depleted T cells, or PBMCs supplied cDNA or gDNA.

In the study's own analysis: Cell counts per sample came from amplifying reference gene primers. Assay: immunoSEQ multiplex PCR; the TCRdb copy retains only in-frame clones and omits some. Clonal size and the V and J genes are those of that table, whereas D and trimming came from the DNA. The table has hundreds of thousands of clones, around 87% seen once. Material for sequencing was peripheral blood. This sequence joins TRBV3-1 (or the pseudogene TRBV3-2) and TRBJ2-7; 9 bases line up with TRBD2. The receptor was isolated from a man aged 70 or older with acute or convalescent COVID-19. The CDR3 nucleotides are TGTGCCAGCAGCCGACGCACGACTAGCGGATCCTACGAGCAGTACTTC. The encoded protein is CASSRRTTSGSYEQYF.